This is a list of T cell receptor beta chains from one sample in a study of T cell responses to AZD1222 COVID-19 vaccine. TCRdb's copy holds only in-frame clones and misses some; the assay was immunoSEQ multiplex PCR. The sample lists over 150,000 clones; around 87% were seen once. Sequenced here: peripheral blood, sampled on day 0 of AZD1222 vaccination. The receptors were gathered from an adult in good health. Each CDR3 is given with its conserved first and last residue. The order of the fields is V gene, D gene, J gene, CDR3 length, CDR3 DNA, CDR3 protein. The D gene is left open where the match is weak.

V gene: TRBV11-2
D gene: -
J gene: TRBJ2-1
CDR3 length: 16
CDR3 DNA: TGTGCCAGCAGCCACGGGCGACTAGGAGTTAGCAATGAGCAGTTCTTC
CDR3 protein: CASSHGRLGVSNEQFF

V gene: TRBV18
D gene: TRBD1
J gene: TRBJ1-5
CDR3 length: 19
CDR3 DNA: TGTGCCAGCTCACAGTCCTCCTCAATTTTGGACAGGGTGAATCAGCCCCAGCATTTT
CDR3 protein: CASSQSSSILDRVNQPQHF

V gene: TRBV4-2
D gene: TRBD1
J gene: TRBJ1-1
CDR3 length: 19
CDR3 DNA: TGTGCCAGCAGCCAAGGGACCCGACAGGGATGGGAGGTGAACACTGAAGCTTTCTTT
CDR3 protein: CASSQGTRQGWEVNTEAFF

V gene: TRBV5-1
D gene: TRBD1
J gene: TRBJ1-2
CDR3 length: 14
CDR3 DNA: TGCGCCAGCAGATCCCGGACAGGTGATTATGGCTACACCTTC
CDR3 protein: CASRSRTGDYGYTF

V gene: TRBV6-6
D gene: TRBD1
J gene: TRBJ2-4
CDR3 length: 14
CDR3 DNA: TGTGCCAGCAGTCACGGCGACAGGGGGGATTTGTCGTACTTC
CDR3 protein: CASSHGDRGDLSYF

V gene: TRBV5-1
D gene: -
J gene: TRBJ1-2
CDR3 length: 13
CDR3 DNA: TGCGCCAGCAGCTTGCCGGGAAACTATGGCTACACCTTC
CDR3 protein: CASSLPGNYGYTF

V gene: TRBV3-1/TRBV3-2
D gene: -
J gene: TRBJ2-7
CDR3 length: 11
CDR3 DNA: TGTGCCAGCAGCCAAGGGCTGGTGCAGTACTTC
CDR3 protein: CASSQGLVQYF

V gene: TRBV5-1
D gene: -
J gene: TRBJ2-7
CDR3 length: 12
CDR3 DNA: TGCGCCAGCAGCCTCAATACCTACGAGCAGTACTTC
CDR3 protein: CASSLNTYEQYF

V gene: TRBV6-6
D gene: TRBD2
J gene: TRBJ2-7
CDR3 length: 16
CDR3 DNA: TGTGCCAGCAGTTCCCCGACTAGCGGGGTCCCCTACGAGCAGTACTTC
CDR3 protein: CASSSPTSGVPYEQYF

V gene: TRBV5-6
D gene: -
J gene: TRBJ1-2
CDR3 length: 13
CDR3 DNA: TGTGCCAGCAGCTTAAAGGGGAACTATGGCTACACCTTC
CDR3 protein: CASSLKGNYGYTF

V gene: TRBV6-1
D gene: TRBD2
J gene: TRBJ2-1
CDR3 length: 17
CDR3 DNA: TGTGCCAGCAGAGAACCGGGACTAGCGGGATACGGCGATGAGCAGTTCTTC
CDR3 protein: CASREPGLAGYGDEQFF

V gene: TRBV3-1/TRBV3-2
D gene: -
J gene: TRBJ1-6
CDR3 length: 16
CDR3 DNA: TGTGCCAGCAGCCAGGGGAGCTCCTCCTATAATTCACCCCTCCACTTT
CDR3 protein: CASSQGSSSYNSPLHF